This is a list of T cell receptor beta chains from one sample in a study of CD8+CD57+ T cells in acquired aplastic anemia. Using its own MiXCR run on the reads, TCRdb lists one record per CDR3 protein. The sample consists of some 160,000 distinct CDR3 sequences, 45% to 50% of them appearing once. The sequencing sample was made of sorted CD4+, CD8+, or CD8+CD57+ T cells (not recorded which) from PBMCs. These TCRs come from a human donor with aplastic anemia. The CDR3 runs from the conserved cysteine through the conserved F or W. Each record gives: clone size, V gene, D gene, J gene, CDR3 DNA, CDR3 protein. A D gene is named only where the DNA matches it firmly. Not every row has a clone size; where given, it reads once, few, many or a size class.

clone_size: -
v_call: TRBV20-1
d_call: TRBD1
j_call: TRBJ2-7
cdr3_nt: TGCAGTGCTGGGACAGGGGACTACGAGCAGTACTTC
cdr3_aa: CSAGTGDYEQYF

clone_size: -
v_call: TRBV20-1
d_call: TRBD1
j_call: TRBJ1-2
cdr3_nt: TGCAGTGCTACCCGGGACAGGGGGCATGGCTACACCTTC
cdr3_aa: CSATRDRGHGYTF

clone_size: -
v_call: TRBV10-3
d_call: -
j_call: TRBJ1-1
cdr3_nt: TGTGCCATCAGAAGGGGTGAGGTCTCTGAAGCTTTCTTT
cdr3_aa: CAIRRGEVSEAFF

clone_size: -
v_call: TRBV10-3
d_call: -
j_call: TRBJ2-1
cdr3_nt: TGTGCCATCAGTGAGGAAGGTTGGACACTCTACAATGAGCAGTTCTTC
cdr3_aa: CAISEEGWTLYNEQFF

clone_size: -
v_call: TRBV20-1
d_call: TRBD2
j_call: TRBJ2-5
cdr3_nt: TGCAGTGCTACCGATCTAGCGGGAGGGATGAAAGAGACCCAGTACTTC
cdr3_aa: CSATDLAGGMKETQYF

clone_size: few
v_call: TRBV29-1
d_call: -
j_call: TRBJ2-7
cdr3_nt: TGCAGCGTATTCCAGGGCGGCGAGCAGTACTTC
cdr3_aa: CSVFQGGEQYF

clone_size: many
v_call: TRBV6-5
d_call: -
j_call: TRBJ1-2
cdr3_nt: TGTGCCAGCAGTTACGGCTCGGGACAAAACTATGGCTACACCTTC
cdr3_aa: CASSYGSGQNYGYTF

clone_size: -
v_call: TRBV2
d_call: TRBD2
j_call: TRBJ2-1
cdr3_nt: TGTGCCAGCACCCCGGGACTAAACAATGAGCAGTTCTTC
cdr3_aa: CASTPGLNNEQFF

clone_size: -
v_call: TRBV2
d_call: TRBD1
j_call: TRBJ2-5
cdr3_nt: TGTGCCAGCAGGAGGGGGCAGGCCCAGGAGACCCAGTACTTC
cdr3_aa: CASRRGQAQETQYF

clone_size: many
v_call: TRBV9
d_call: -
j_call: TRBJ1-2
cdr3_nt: TGTGCCAGCAGCGCCTGGAACTATGGCTACACCTTC
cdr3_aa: CASSAWNYGYTF

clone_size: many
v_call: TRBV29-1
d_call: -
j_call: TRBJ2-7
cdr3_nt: TGCAGCGTCCCTGGGGAGGCCTCCTACGAGCAGTACTTC
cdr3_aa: CSVPGEASYEQYF

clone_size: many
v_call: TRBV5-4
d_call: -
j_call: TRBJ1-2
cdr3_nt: TGTGCCAGCACTGGAGGGAGAAACGGCTACACCTTC
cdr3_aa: CASTGGRNGYTF

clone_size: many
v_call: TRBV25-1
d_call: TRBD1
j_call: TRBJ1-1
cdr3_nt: TGTGCCAGCAAGGGGGCCGCACCCCTGAGGGCTTTCTTT
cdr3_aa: CASKGAAPLRAFF

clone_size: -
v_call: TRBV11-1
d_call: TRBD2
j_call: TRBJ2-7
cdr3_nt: TGTGCCAGCCGACCGGGAGGGCAGAGGACGCTCTACGAGCAGTACTTC
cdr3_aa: CASRPGGQRTLYEQYF

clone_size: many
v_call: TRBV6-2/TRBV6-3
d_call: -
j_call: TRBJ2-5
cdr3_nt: TGTGCCAGCAGGGAAACCATACAAGAGACCCAGTACTTC
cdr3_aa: CASRETIQETQYF

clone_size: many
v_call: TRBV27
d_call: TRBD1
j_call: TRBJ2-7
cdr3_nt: TGTGCCAGCAGTGCACCCGGGACAGGGGGCCGGCAGTACTTC
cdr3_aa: CASSAPGTGGRQYF

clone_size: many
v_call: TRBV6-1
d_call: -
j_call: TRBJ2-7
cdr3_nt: TGTGCCACCTCCCCCCCTTCTCGATACGAGCAGTACTTC
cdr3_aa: CATSPPSRYEQYF

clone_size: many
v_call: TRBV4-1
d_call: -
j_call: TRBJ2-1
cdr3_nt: TGCGCCAGCAGCCAAGATCTGGTCGGGACCTACAATGAGCAGTTCTTC
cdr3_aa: CASSQDLVGTYNEQFF

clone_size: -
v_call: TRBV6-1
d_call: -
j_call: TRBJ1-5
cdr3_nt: TGTGTCAGCAGAGAAAAACAGGGATTTCAGCCCCAGCATTTT
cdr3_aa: CVSREKQGFQPQHF

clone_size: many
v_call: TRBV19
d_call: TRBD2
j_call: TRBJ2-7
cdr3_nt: TGTGCCAGTAGGACTAATAGGGAGGGATACGAGCAGTACTTC
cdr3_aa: CASRTNREGYEQYF

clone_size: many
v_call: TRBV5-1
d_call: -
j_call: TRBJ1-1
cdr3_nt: TGCGCCAGCAGAGGTCAGGGAAACACTGAAGCTTTCTTT
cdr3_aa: CASRGQGNTEAFF

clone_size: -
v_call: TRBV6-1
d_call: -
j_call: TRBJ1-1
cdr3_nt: TGTGCCATCTTTGACCGATATGAAGCTTTCTTT
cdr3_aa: CAIFDRYEAFF

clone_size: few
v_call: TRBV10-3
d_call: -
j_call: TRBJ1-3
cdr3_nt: TGTGCCATCAGTGATAGCAGCTCTGGAAACACCATATATTTT
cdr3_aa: CAISDSSSGNTIYF

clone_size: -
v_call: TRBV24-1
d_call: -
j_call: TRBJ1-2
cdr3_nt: TGTGCCACCAGTGATGGGTCACCAGAACGCTATGGCTACACCTTC
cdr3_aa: CATSDGSPERYGYTF

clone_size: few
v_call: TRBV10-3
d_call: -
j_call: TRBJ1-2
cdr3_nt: TGTGCCATCAGTGCAAGGACAAGCTATGGCTACACCTTC
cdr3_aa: CAISARTSYGYTF

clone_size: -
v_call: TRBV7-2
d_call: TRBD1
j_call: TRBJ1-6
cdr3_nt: TGTGCCAGCAGACACGGGACAGATTCCAACCTCCTCCACTTT
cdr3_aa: CASRHGTDSNLLHF

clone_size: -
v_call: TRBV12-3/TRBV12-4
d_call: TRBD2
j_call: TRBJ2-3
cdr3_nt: TGTGCCAGCAGTCCTAGACTAGCGGCAACAGATACGCAGTATTTT
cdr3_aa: CASSPRLAATDTQYF

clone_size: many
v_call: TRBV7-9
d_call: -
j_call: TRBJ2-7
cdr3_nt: TGTGCCAGCAGCCCTCCCGGGGCTTACGAGCAGTACTTC
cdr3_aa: CASSPPGAYEQYF

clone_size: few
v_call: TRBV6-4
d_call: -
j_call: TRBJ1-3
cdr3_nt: TGTGCCAGCAGTAACACGCAGGGATTCGAAATTGGAAACACCATATATTTT
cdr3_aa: CASSNTQGFEIGNTIYF

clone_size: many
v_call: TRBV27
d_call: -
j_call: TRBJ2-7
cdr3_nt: TGTGCCAGCAGTTATGACGGGGACCCCTACGAGCAGTACTTC
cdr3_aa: CASSYDGDPYEQYF

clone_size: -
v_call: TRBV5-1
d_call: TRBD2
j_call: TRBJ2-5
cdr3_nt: TGCGCCACAGGAACGTCGGGGGGACTACAAGAGACCCAGTACTTC
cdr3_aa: CATGTSGGLQETQYF

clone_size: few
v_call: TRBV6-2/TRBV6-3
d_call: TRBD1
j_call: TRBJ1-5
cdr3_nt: TGTGCCAGCAGTTTTACAGGGGGCGATCAGCCCCAGCATTTT
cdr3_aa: CASSFTGGDQPQHF

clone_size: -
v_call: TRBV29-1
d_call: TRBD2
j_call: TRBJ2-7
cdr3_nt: TGCAGCGTGGTAGCGGGAGGGGAAGCCTACGAGCAGTACTTC
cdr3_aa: CSVVAGGEAYEQYF

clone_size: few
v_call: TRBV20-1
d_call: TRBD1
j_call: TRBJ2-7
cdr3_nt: TGCAGTGCTAGGGACAGGGCCCGTTACGAGCAGTACTTC
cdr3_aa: CSARDRARYEQYF

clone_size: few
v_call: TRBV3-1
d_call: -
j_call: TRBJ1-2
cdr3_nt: TGTGCCAGCAGCCCCTCTAATAACTATGGCTACACCTTC
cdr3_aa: CASSPSNNYGYTF

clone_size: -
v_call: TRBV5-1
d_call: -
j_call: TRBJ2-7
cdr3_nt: TGCGCCAGCAGCTTGACGGGACATACCTACGAGCAGTACTTC
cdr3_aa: CASSLTGHTYEQYF

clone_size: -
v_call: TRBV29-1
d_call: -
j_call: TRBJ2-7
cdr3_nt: TGCAGCGTTGAGGGGACGGGCACCTACGAGCAGTACTTC
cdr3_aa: CSVEGTGTYEQYF

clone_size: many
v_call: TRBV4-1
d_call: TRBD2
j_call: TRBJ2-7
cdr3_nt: TGCGCCAGCAGCCAAGATGTAACAGGGCCGATGGTAGCGGGAGGGCCGGACGAGCAGTACTTC
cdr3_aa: CASSQDVTGPMVAGGPDEQYF

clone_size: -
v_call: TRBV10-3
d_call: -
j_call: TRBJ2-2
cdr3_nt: TGTGTCATCATGGACACCGGGGAGCTGTTTTTT
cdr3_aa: CVIMDTGELFF

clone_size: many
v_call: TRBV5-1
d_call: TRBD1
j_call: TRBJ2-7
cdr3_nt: TGCGCCAGCAGCTTGGAGGACAGGCCCTTGGAGCAGTACTTC
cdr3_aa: CASSLEDRPLEQYF

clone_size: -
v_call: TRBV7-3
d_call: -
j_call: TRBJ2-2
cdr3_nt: TGTGCCAGCAGCCAAGATGTTCCCGGGGAGCTGTTTTTT
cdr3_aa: CASSQDVPGELFF

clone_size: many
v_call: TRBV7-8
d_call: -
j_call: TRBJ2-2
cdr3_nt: TGTGCCAGCAGCTTAGGGGGACTGATGAACACCGGGGAGCTGTTTTTT
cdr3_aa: CASSLGGLMNTGELFF

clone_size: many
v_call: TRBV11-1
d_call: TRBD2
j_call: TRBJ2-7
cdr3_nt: TGTGCCAGCAGCTTTTCACTAGCGGACACCTGGCGGCAGTACTTC
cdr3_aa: CASSFSLADTWRQYF

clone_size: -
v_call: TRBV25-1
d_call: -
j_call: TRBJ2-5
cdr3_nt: TGTGCCAGCAGTGAATATGACACCCTAGAGACCCAGTACTTC
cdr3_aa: CASSEYDTLETQYF

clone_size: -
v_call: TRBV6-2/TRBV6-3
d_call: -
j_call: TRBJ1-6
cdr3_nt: TGTGCCAGCAGTTTAAGCAGACGAGGGGTTAGTTCACCCCTCCACTTT
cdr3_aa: CASSLSRRGVSSPLHF

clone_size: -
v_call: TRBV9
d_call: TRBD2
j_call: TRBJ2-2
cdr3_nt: TGTGCCAGCGCCGGGGGAGCGGGAGGCGGGACCGGGGAGCTGTTTTTT
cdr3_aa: CASAGGAGGGTGELFF

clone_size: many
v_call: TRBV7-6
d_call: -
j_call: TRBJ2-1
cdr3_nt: TGTGCCAGCAGCTTAGGGTTCCCGCCGGGAGCCTCCTACAATGAGCAGTTCTTC
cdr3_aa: CASSLGFPPGASYNEQFF

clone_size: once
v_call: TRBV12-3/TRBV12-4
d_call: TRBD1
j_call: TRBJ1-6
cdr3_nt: TGTGCCAGCAGATCACAGGGGTTTAATTCACCCCTCCACTTT
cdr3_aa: CASRSQGFNSPLHF

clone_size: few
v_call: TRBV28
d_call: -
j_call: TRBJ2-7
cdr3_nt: TGTGCCAGCAGTTTCGCAGGGGATTCCTACGAGCAGTACTTC
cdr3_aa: CASSFAGDSYEQYF

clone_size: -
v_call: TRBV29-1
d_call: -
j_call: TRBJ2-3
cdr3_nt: TGCAGCGTTGGGGTCCCCTTTGGCAGGGTCTACACAGATACGCAGTATTTT
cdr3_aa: CSVGVPFGRVYTDTQYF

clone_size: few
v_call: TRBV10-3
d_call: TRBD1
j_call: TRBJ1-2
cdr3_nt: TGTGCCATCAGTGGTAGGGACAGTCCTAACTATGGCTACACCTTC
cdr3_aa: CAISGRDSPNYGYTF

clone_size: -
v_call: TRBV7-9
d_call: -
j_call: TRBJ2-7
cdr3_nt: TGTGCCAGCAGCTTGGTCAGTGAGCAGTACTTC
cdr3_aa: CASSLVSEQYF

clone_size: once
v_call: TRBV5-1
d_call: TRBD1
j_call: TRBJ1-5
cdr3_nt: TGCGCCAGCAGCTTAACAGGGGATCAGCCCCAGCATTTT
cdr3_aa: CASSLTGDQPQHF

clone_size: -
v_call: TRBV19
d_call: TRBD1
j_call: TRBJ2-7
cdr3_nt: TGTGCCAGTAGCAACCCCGGACAGGTGGCCTACGAGCAGTACTTC
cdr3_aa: CASSNPGQVAYEQYF